This T cell receptor beta chain was profiled in a study of prognosis after radiotherapy for stage I lung cancer. By two-round multiplex PCR, the TCR beta CDR3 was amplified from genomic DNA. The first round of PCR was done with primers that matched each TRBV and TRBJ gene. TCRdb fed the multiplex PCR reads into MiXCR, producing one record per CDR3 protein. The table has tens of thousands of distinct CDR3 sequences, 35% to 45% seen once; the top ten hold around 60%. CDR3 length equals 15 residues. The V segment lost 6 bases and the J segment 4 bases; nucleotides outside the gene matches: 11. Germline CDR1 MNHNS, CDR2 SASEGT. This clonotype was detected ten times or more.

This sequence joins TRBV6-1 and TRBJ2-7; 8 bases line up with TRBD2. The source is a donor aged 50 or older with non-small cell lung cancer. The sample in question was PBMCs, obtained before or after stereotactic body radiation therapy (not recorded which). CDR3 amino acids: CASRGSGGGRYEQYF. CDR3 DNA: TGTGCCAGCAGGGGTAGCGGAGGCGGGAGGTACGAGCAGTACTTC.